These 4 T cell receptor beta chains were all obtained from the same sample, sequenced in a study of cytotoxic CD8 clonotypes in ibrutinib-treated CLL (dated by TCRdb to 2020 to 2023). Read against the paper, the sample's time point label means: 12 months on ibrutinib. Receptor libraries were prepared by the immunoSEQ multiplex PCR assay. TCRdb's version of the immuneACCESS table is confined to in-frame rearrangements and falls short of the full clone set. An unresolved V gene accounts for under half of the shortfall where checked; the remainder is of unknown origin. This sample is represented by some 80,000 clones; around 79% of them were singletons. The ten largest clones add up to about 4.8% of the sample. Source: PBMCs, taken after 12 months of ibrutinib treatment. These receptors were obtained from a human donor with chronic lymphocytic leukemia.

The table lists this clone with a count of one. The CDR3 DNA reads TGTGCCCCCCGGGGGGGTTTTGCGGCCCCTAATCAGCCCCAGCATTTT. Translated, it gives CAPRGGFAAPNQPQHF. This chain uses TRBV9 with TRBJ1-5; TRBD1 is a possible D gene (5 bases). This CDR3 has 16 residues. With 10 bases removed from V and 4 bases from J, the gap between germline ends came to 24 bases. The germline CDR1 and CDR2 sequences are SGDLS and YYNGEE.

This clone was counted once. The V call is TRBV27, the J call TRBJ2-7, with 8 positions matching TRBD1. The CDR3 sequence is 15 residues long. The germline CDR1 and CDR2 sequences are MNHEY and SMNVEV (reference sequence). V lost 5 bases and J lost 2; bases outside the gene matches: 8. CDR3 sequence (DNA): TGTGCCAGCAGTCCGCCGGGACAGGCGACCTACGAGCAGTACTTC. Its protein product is CASSPPGQATYEQYF.

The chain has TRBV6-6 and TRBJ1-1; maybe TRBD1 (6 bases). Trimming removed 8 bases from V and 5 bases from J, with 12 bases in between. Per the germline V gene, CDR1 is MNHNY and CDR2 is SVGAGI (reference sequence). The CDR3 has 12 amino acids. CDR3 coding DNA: TGTGCCAGCGGGGGGGCTGGGACTGAAGCTTTCTTT. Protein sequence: CASGGAGTEAFF.

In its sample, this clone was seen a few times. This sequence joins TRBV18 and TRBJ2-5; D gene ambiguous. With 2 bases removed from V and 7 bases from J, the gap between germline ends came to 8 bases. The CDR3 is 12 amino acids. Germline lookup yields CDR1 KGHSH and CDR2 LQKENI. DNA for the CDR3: TGTGCCAGCTCACCATGGCCCGGGACCCAGTACTTC. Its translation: CASSPWPGTQYF.